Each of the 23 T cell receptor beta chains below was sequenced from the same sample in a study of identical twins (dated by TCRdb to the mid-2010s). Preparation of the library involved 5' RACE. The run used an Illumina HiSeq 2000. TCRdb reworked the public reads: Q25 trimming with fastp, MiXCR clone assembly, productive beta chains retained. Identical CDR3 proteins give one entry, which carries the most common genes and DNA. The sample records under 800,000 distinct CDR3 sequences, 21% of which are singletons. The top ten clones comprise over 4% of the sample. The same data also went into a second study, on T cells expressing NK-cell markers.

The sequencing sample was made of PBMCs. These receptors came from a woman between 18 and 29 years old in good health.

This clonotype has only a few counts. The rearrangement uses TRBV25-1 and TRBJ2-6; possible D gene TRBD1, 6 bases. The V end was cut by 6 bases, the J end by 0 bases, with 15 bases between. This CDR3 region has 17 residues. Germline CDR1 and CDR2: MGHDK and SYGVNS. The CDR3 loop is CASSERTGISGANVLTF. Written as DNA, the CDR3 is TGTGCCAGCAGCGAAAGAACAGGGATCTCTGGGGCCAACGTCCTGACTTTC. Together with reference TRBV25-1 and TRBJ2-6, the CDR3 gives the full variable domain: EADIYQTPRYLVIGTGKKITLECSQTMGHDKMYWYQQDPGMELHLIHYSYGVNSTEKGDLSSESTVSRIRTEHFPLTLESARPSHTSQYLCASSERTGISGANVLTFGAGSRLTVL.

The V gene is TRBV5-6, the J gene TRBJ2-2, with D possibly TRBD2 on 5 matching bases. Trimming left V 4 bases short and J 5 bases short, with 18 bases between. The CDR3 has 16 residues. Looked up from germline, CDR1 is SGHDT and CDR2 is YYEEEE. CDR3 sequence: CASSPPDSLGTGELFF. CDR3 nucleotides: TGTGCCAGCAGCCCCCCGGACTCCCTGGGAACCGGGGAGCTGTTTTTT.

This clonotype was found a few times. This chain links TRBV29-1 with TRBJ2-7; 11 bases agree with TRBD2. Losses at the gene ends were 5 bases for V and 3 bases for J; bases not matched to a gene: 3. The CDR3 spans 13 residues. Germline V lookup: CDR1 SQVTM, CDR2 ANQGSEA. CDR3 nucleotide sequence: TGCAGCGTTCGACTAGCGGGGTTCTACGAGCAGTACTTC. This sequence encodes CSVRLAGFYEQYF.

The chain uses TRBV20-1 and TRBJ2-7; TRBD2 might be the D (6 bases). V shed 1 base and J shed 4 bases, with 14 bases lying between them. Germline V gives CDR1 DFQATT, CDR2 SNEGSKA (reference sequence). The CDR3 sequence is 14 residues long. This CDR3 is CSARVRGGIYEQYF. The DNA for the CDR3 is TGCAGTGCTAGAGTACGAGGAGGGATATACGAGCAGTACTTC.

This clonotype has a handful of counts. The DNA for the CDR3 is TGTGCCAGCAGCTTAGCAAGGTGGCAGAAAGAGACCCAGTACTTC. Protein: CASSLARWQKETQYF. The chain couples TRBV7-9 to TRBJ2-5; D is unresolved. There are 15 residues in the CDR3. Germline V gene lookup returns CDR1 SEHNR and CDR2 FQNEAQ (reference sequence). Trimming shortened V by 0 bases and J by 3 bases, and 11 bases separated the two germline ends. Looking up the rest from reference TRBV7-9 and TRBJ2-5 gives the full variable domain: DTGVSQNPRHKITKRGQNVTFRCDPISEHNRLYWYRQTLGQGPEFLTYFQNEAQLEKSRLLSDRFSAERPKGSFSTLEIQRTEQGDSAMYLCASSLARWQKETQYFGPGTRLLVL.

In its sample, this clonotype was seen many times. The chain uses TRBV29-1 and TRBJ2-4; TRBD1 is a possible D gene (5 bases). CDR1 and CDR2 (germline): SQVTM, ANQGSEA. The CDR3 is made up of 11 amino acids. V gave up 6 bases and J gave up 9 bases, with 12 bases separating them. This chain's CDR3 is CSVSSQGIQYF. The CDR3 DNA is TGCAGCGTCTCCAGCCAGGGCATTCAGTACTTC.

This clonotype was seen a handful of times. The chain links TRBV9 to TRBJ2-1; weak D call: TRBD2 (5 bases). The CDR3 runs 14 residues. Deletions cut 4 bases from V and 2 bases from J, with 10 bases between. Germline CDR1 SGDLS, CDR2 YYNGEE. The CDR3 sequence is CASSRRVAYNEQFF. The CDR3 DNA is TGTGCCAGCAGCCGGCGGGTAGCCTACAATGAGCAGTTCTTC.

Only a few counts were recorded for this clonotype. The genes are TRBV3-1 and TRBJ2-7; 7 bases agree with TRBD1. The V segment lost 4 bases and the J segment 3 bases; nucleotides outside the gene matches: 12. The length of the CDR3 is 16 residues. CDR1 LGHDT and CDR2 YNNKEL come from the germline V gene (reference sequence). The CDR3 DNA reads TGTGCCAGCAGCCCGTCTAGGGGGCCACGCTTCTACGAGCAGTACTTC. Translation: CASSPSRGPRFYEQYF.

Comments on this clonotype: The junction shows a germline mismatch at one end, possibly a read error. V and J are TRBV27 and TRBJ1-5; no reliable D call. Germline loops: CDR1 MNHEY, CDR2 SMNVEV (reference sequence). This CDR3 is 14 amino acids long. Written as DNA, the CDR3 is TGTGCCAGCAGGCTGACTAATAGCAATCGGCCCCAGCATTTT. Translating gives CASRLTNSNRPQHF.

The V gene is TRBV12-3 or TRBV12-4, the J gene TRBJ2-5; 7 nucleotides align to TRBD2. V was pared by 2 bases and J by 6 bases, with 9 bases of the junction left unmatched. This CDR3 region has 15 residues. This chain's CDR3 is CASSLMGGKFQTQYF. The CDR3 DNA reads TGTGCCAGCAGTTTAATGGGGGGGAAGTTTCAGACCCAGTACTTC.

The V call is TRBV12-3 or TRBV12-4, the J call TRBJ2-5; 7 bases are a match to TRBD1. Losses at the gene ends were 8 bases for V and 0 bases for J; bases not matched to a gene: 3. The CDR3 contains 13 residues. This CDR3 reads CASGGQNQETQYF. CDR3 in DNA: TGTGCCAGCGGGGGACAGAACCAAGAGACCCAGTACTTC.

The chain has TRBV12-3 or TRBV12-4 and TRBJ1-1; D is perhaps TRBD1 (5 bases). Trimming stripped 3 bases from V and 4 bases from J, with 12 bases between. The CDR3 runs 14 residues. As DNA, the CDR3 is TGTGCCAGCAGTTTGGCAGGGAGGGGCACTGAAGCTTTCTTT. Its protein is CASSLAGRGTEAFF.

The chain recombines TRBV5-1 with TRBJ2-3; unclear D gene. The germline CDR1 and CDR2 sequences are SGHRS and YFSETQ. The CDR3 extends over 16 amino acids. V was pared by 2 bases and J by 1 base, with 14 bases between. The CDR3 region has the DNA TGCGCCAGCAGCTTCGGGCTGTTGCAAGGCACAGATACGCAGTATTTT. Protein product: CASSFGLLQGTDTQYF. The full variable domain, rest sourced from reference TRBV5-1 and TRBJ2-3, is KAGVTQTPRYLIKTRGQQVTLSCSPISGHRSVSWYQQTPGQGLQFLFEYFSETQRNKGNFPGRFSGRQFSNSRSEMNVSTLELGDSALYLCASSFGLLQGTDTQYFGPGTRLTVL.

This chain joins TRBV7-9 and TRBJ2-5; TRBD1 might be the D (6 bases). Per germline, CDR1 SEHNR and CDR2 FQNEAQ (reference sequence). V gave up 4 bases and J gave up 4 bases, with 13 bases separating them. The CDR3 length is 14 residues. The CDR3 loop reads CASSSRTDRETQYF. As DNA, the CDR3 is TGTGCCAGCAGCTCTCGGACAGATCGAGAGACCCAGTACTTC.

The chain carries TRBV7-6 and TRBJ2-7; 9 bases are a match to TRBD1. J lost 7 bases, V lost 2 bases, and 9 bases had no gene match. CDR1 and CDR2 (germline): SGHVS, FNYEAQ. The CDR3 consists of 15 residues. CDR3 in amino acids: CASSLNVDRGGEQYF. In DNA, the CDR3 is TGTGCCAGCAGCTTAAACGTGGACAGGGGTGGGGAGCAGTACTTC.

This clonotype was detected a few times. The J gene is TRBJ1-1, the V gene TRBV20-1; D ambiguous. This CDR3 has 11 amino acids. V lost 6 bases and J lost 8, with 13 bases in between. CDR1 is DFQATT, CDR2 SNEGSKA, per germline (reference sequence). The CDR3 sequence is CSASRVSEAFF. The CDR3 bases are TGCAGTGCCAGTCGGGTTTCCGAAGCTTTCTTT.

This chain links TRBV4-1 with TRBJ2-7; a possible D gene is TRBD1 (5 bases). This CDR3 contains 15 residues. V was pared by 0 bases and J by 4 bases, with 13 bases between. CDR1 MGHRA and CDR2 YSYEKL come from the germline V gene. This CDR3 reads CASSQDLQVGYEQYF. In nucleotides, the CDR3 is TGCGCCAGCAGCCAAGATCTACAGGTGGGTTACGAGCAGTACTTC.

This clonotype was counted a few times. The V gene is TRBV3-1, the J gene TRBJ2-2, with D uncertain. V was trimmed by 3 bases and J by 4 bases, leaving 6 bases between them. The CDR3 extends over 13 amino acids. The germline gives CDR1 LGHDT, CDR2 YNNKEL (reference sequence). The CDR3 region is CASSQGITGELFF. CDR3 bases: TGTGCCAGCAGCCAGGGGATCACCGGGGAGCTGTTTTTT. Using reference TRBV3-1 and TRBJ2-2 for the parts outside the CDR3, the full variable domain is DTAVSQTPKYLVTQMGNDKSIKCEQNLGHDTMYWYKQDSKKFLKIMFSYNNKELIINETVPNRFSPKSPDKAHLNLHINSLELGDSAVYFCASSQGITGELFFGEGSRLTVL.

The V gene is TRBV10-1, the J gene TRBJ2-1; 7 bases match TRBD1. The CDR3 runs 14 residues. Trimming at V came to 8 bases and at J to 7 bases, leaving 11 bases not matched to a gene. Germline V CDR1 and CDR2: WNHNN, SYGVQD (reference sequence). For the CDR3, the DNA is TGCGCCAGCTCCGGGACAGTCAAAAAAAATGAGCAGTTCTTC. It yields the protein CASSGTVKKNEQFF.

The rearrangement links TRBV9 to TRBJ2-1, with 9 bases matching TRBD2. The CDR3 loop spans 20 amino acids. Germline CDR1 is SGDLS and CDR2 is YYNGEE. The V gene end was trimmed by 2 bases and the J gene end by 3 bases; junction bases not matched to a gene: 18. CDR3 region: CASSVPVGGNSGSNYNEQFF. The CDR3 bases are TGTGCCAGCAGCGTCCCCGTGGGGGGGAATAGCGGGAGTAACTACAATGAGCAGTTCTTC.

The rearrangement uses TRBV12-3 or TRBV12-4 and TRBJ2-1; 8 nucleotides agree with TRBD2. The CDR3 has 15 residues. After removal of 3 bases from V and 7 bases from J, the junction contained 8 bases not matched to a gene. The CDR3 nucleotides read TGTGCCAGCAGTTTTTTAGCGGGAAGTGAGAATGAGCAGTTCTTC. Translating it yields CASSFLAGSENEQFF.

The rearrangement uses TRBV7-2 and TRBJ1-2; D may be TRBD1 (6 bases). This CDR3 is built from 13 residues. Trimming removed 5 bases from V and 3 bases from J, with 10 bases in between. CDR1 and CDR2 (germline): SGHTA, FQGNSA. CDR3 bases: TGTGCCAGCAGCCCCGGGGGCTACTATGGCTACACCTTC. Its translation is CASSPGGYYGYTF.

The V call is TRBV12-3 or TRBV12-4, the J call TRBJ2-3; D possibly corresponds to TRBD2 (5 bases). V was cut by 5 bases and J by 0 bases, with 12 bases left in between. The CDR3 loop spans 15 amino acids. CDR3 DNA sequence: TGTGCCAGCAGTCGAGGACTGAGTAGCACAGATACGCAGTATTTT. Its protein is CASSRGLSSTDTQYF.